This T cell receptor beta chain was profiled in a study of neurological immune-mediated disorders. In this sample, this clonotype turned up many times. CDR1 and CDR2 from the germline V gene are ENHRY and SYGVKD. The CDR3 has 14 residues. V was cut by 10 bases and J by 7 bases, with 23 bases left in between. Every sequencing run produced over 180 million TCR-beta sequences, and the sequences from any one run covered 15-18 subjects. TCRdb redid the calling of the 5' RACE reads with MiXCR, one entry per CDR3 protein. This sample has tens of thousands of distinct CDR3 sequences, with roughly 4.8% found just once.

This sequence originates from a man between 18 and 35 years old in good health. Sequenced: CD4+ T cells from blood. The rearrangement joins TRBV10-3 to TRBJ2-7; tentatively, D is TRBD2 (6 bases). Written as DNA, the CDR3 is TGTGCCAGCGGGAACTACGACGGATTAAGGGAGCAGTACTTC. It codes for CASGNYDGLREQYF.